This is a list of T cell receptor beta chains from one sample in a study of shared clonotypes between healthy human individuals. Some clones are missing from TCRdb's copy, which holds only in-frame ones; the method was immunoSEQ multiplex PCR. The sample carries approximately 600,000 clones, approximately 95% recorded once. The material sequenced was naive CD8+ T cells sorted from blood. The receptors originated from a woman aged 30 to 39 in good health. Each CDR3 is given with its conserved first and last residue. The order of the fields is J gene, clone size, V gene, D gene, CDR3 length, CDR3 protein, CDR3 DNA. D genes are given only for firm matches. Size values are once, few and many counts, or a class for expanded clones, and some rows have none.

>TRBJ1-1|-|TRBV28|-|13
CASSDLPRTEAFF
TGTGCCAGCAGTGACCTCCCTCGGACTGAAGCTTTCTTT
>TRBJ1-1|-|TRBV6-4|-|14
CASRETIGDTEAFF
TGTGCCAGCAGGGAGACCATCGGGGACACTGAAGCTTTCTTT
>TRBJ2-7|-|TRBV7-9|-|15
CASSLGRPTPGEQYF
TGTGCCAGCAGCTTAGGCAGGCCAACCCCTGGCGAGCAGTACTTC
>TRBJ2-7|once|TRBV4-2|-|14
CASSQEQGIYEQYF
TGTGCCAGCAGCCAAGAGCAGGGGATCTACGAGCAGTACTTC
>TRBJ1-1|-|TRBV28|-|14
CASSPRILLTEAFF
TGTGCCAGCAGTCCCCGTATCTTATTAACTGAAGCTTTCTTT
>TRBJ1-2|-|TRBV28|TRBD1|14
CASSFVTGTLGYTF
TGTGCCAGCAGTTTCGTGACAGGGACATTAGGCTACACCTTC
>TRBJ2-7|-|TRBV11-3|TRBD2|13
CASSFTGGGEQYF
TGTGCCAGCAGCTTCACGGGGGGTGGCGAGCAGTACTTC
>TRBJ2-7|-|TRBV6-5|-|14
CASSYAATNYEQYF
TGTGCCAGCAGTTACGCGGCGACTAACTACGAGCAGTACTTC
>TRBJ2-1|-|TRBV7-9|-|11
CASSLGPEQFF
TGTGCCAGCAGCTTGGGGCCTGAGCAGTTCTTC
>TRBJ2-7|once|TRBV11-2|TRBD1|16
CASSSGPGTGNYEQYF
TGTGCCAGCAGCTCCGGACCCGGGACAGGGAACTACGAGCAGTACTTC
>TRBJ1-2|-|TRBV6-6|TRBD1|14
CASSYSGTAHGYTF
TGTGCCAGCAGTTACAGTGGGACAGCCCACGGCTACACCTTC
>TRBJ2-5|-|TRBV27|-|13
CASSLSGPLGQYF
TGTGCCAGCAGTTTGTCAGGGCCGCTTGGGCAGTACTTC
>TRBJ2-7|-|TRBV2|TRBD1|14
CASTPGQGFYEQYF
TGTGCCAGCACCCCGGGACAGGGCTTCTACGAGCAGTACTTC
>TRBJ2-1|-|TRBV2|-|15
CASSARAGKNNEQFF
TGTGCCAGCAGCGCTAGGGCGGGGAAAAACAATGAGCAGTTCTTC
>TRBJ2-1|-|TRBV5-6|-|13
CASSPEVGSEQFF
TGTGCCAGCAGCCCCGAGGTAGGTTCTGAGCAGTTCTTC
>TRBJ2-6|-|TRBV5-1|TRBD2|18
CASSLGLAGNLEANVLTF
TGCGCCAGCAGCTTGGGTCTAGCGGGAAATCTGGAGGCCAACGTCCTGACTTTC
>TRBJ2-7|once|TRBV7-9|-|12
CASSSTNYEQYF
TGTGCCAGCAGCTCCACCAACTACGAGCAGTACTTC
>TRBJ1-5|-|TRBV19|-|15
CASSIGGHGNQPQHF
TGTGCCAGTAGTATAGGGGGGCATGGCAATCAGCCCCAGCATTTT
>TRBJ2-5|-|TRBV6-1|TRBD1|14
CASSEDRGQETQYF
TGTGCCAGCAGTGAAGACAGGGGGCAAGAGACCCAGTACTTC
>TRBJ1-1|-|TRBV9|TRBD1|13
CASGKGANTEAFF
TGTGCCAGCGGGAAGGGGGCTAACACTGAAGCTTTCTTT
>TRBJ2-6|-|TRBV7-6|-|17
CASSLMDSPSGANVLTF
TGTGCCAGCAGCTTAATGGACAGCCCCTCTGGGGCCAACGTCCTGACTTTC
>TRBJ1-5|-|TRBV19|-|13
CASISGDGQPQHF
TGTGCCAGTATATCAGGGGATGGTCAGCCCCAGCATTTT
>TRBJ2-3|-|TRBV19|TRBD2|17
CASSPLPRAGGTDTQYF
TGTGCCAGTAGTCCCCTCCCACGAGCGGGGGGCACAGATACGCAGTATTTT
>TRBJ1-1|-|TRBV7-8|-|11
CASRGDTEAFF
TGTGCCAGCAGGGGAGACACTGAAGCTTTCTTT
>TRBJ2-1|-|TRBV25-1|-|13
CASSRGPYNEQFF
TGTGCCAGCAGTCGCGGACCCTACAATGAGCAGTTCTTC
>TRBJ2-3|few|TRBV6-1|-|17
CASSEPRGSVATDTQYF
TGTGCCAGCAGTGAACCAAGGGGATCAGTTGCCACAGATACGCAGTATTTT
>TRBJ2-3|-|TRBV6-6|-|15
CASGLGYMGPDTQYF
TGTGCCAGCGGGTTGGGCTACATGGGTCCAGATACGCAGTATTTT
>TRBJ2-7|-|TRBV27|-|17
CASSEGDGGWGAYEQYF
TGTGCCAGCAGTGAGGGGGACGGGGGCTGGGGGGCCTACGAGCAGTACTTC
>TRBJ2-7|once|TRBV15|-|15
CATRDSGGLPYEQYF
TGTGCCACCAGGGACTCGGGCGGACTACCCTACGAGCAGTACTTC
>TRBJ1-3|-|TRBV5-5|-|15
CASSLDSVSGNTIYF
TGTGCCAGCAGTCTTGACAGTGTCTCTGGAAACACCATATATTTT
>TRBJ2-7|-|TRBV6-5|TRBD2|14
CASSYREGQLEQYF
TGTGCCAGCAGTTACAGGGAGGGCCAGCTCGAGCAGTACTTC
>TRBJ2-3|-|TRBV10-1|-|14
CASSESGGLDTQYF
TGCGCCAGCAGTGAGTCAGGAGGTTTGGATACGCAGTATTTT
>TRBJ2-2|-|TRBV11-2|TRBD1|18
CASSIPPFEGGITGELFF
TGTGCCAGCAGCATACCTCCTTTTGAAGGGGGCATCACCGGGGAGCTGTTTTTT
>TRBJ1-1|-|TRBV6-1|-|12
CASSAWSTEAFF
TGTGCCAGCAGTGCCTGGAGTACTGAAGCTTTCTTT
>TRBJ1-4|-|TRBV5-6|-|15
CASSLYAGANEKLFF
TGTGCCAGCAGCTTGTACGCTGGGGCTAATGAAAAACTGTTTTTT
>TRBJ2-7|-|TRBV7-9|-|13
CASSLYDRNEQYF
TGTGCCAGCAGCTTATATGACAGGAACGAGCAGTACTTC
>TRBJ2-7|-|TRBV7-3|-|13
CASSSGLGYEQYF
TGTGCCAGCAGCTCAGGGCTTGGCTACGAGCAGTACTTC
>TRBJ1-1|-|TRBV7-9|-|13
CASSWSSGTEAFF
TGTGCCAGCAGCTGGTCCTCGGGCACTGAAGCTTTCTTT
>TRBJ1-1|-|TRBV2|-|17
CASSRVLIQLMNTEAFF
TGTGCCAGCAGTCGGGTGTTGATCCAGCTTATGAACACTGAAGCTTTCTTT
>TRBJ2-7|-|TRBV27|TRBD1|15
CASREGQGGPYEQYF
TGTGCCAGCAGGGAGGGACAGGGTGGACCCTACGAGCAGTACTTC